The entry below gives a single T cell receptor beta chain sequence along with its context. These data belong to a study of OX40 agonist ivuxolimab in advanced cancers. Overall study: Each dose-escalation patient presented with hepatocellular carcinoma, melanoma, renal cell or head and neck cancer.

V dropped 2 bases and J dropped 6; count of bases not matched to a gene: 4. The CDR3 is made up of 15 amino acids. In germline, CDR1 is SNHLY, CDR2 FYNNEI. The data were produced by immunoSEQ multiplex PCR, yet TCRdb's version contains in-frame clones alone and is incomplete. The data hold approximately 91,000 clones, with 80% to 90% observed a single time. The TCR comes from an adult with an advanced solid tumor such as melanoma, head and neck, liver or kidney cancer. This specimen consisted of CD4+ or CD8+ T cells sorted from blood, obtained in a trial of the OX40 agonist ivuxolimab. The gene calls are TRBV2 and TRBJ2-1; 10 nucleotides line up with TRBD2. CDR3 sequence: CASSEQRGGLNEQFF. The CDR3 DNA reads TGTGCCAGCAGTGAACAGCGGGGGGGCCTCAATGAGCAGTTCTTC.